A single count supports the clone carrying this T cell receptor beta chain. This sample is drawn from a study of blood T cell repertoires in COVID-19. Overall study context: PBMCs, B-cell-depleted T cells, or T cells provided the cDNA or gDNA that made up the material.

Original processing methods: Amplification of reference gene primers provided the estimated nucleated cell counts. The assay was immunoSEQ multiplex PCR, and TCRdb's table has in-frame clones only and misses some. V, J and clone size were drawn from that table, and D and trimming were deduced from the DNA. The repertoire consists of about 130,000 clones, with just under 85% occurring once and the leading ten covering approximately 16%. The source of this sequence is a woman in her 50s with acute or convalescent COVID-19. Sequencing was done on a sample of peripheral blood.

For the CDR3, the DNA is TGCGCCAGCAGCGCGGACAGGCTTACCTACGAGCAGTACTTC. It is translated as CASSADRLTYEQYF. V gene TRBV5-1 combines with J gene TRBJ2-7, with 7 bases that match TRBD1. This CDR3 region has 14 residues. Germline CDR1 SGHRS, CDR2 YFSETQ. V lost 4 bases to trimming and J lost 2 bases; unmatched junction nucleotides: 6.